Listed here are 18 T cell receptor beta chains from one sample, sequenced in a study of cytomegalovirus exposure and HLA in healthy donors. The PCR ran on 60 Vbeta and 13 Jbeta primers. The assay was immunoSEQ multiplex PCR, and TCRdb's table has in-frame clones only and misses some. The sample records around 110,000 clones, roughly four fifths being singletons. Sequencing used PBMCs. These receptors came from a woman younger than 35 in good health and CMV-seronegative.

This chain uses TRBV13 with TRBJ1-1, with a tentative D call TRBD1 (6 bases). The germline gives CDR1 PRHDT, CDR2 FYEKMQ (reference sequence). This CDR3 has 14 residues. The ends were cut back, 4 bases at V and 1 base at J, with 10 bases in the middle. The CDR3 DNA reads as TGTGCCAGCAGCTCGGAGACAGGGAACACTGAAGCTTTCTTT. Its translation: CASSSETGNTEAFF.

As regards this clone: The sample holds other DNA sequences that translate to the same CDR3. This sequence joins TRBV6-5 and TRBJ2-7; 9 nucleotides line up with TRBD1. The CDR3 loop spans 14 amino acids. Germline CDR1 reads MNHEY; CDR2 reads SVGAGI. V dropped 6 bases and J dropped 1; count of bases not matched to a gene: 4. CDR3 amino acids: CASSWDRASYEQYF. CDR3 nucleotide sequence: TGTGCCAGCAGCTGGGACAGGGCATCCTACGAGCAGTACTTC.

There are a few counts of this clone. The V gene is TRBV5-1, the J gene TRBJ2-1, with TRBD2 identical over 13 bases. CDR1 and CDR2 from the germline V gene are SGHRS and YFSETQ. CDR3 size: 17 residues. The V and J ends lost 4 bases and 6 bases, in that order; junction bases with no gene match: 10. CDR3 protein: CASSGGGLAGIGNEQFF. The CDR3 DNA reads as TGCGCCAGCAGCGGGGGGGGACTAGCGGGGATAGGCAATGAGCAGTTCTTC.

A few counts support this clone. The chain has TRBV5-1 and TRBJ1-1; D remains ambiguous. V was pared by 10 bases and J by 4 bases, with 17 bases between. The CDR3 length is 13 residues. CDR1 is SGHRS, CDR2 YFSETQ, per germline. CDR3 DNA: TGCGCCGCTAGGCGGGATCCAAGCACTGAAGCTTTCTTT. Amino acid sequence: CAARRDPSTEAFF.

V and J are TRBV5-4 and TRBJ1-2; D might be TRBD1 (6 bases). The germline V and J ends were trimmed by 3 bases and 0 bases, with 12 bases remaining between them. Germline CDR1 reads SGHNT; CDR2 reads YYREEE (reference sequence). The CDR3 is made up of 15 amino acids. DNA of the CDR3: TGTGCCAGCAGCTACACTGGACAGTCTAACTATGGCTACACCTTC. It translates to CASSYTGQSNYGYTF.

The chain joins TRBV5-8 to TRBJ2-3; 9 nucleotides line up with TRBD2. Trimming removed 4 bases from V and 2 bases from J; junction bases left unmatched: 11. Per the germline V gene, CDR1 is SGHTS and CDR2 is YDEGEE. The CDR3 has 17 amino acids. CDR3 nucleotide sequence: TGTGCCAGCAGCCACGGACTAGCGAGGCGGCACACAGATACGCAGTATTTT. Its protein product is CASSHGLARRHTDTQYF.

The CDR3 DNA is TGTGCCAGCAGTGAAACTTGGGGACAGGGTAATTGGAGGAAAACTGAAGCTTTCTTT. It is translated as CASSETWGQGNWRKTEAFF. This chain uses TRBV6-1 with TRBJ1-1; 9 positions agree with TRBD1. Germline V lookup: CDR1 MNHNS, CDR2 SASEGT. V was pared by 2 bases and J by 5 bases, with 18 bases of the junction left unmatched. This CDR3 region has 19 residues.

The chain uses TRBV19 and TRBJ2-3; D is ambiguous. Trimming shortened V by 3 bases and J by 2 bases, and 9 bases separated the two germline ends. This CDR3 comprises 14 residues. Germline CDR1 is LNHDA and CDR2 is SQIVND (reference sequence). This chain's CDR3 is CASSMKWATDTQYF. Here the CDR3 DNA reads TGTGCCAGTAGTATGAAGTGGGCCACAGATACGCAGTATTTT. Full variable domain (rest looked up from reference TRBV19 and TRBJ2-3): DGGITQSPKYLFRKEGQNVTLSCEQNLNHDAMYWYRQDPGQGLRLIYYSQIVNDFQKGDIAEGYSVSREKKESFPLTVTSAQKNPTAFYLCASSMKWATDTQYFGPGTRLTVL.

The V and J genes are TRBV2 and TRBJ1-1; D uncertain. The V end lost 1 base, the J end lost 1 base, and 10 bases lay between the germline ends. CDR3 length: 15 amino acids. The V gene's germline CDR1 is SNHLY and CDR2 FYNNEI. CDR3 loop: CASSEGADQNTEAFF. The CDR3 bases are TGTGCCAGCAGTGAAGGGGCAGACCAGAACACTGAAGCTTTCTTT.

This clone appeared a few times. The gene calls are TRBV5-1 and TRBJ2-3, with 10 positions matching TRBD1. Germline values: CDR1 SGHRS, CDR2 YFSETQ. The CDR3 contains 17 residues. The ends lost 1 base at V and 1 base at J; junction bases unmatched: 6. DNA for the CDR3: TGCGCCAGCAGCTTGCGTCTCGGGACAGGGGGCACAGATACGCAGTATTTT. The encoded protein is CASSLRLGTGGTDTQYF.

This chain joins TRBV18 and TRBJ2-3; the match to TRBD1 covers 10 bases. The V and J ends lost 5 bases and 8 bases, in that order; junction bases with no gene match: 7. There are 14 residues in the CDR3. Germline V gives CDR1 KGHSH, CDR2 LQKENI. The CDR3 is CASSRGTGEGTQYF. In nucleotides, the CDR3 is TGTGCCAGCTCAAGAGGGACAGGGGAAGGTACGCAGTATTTT.

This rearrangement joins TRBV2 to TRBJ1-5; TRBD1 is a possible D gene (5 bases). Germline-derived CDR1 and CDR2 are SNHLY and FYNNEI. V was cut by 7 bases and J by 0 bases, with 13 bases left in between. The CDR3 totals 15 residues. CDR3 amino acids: CASTDSRNSNQPQHF. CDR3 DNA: TGTGCCAGCACCGACAGTAGAAATAGCAATCAGCCCCAGCATTTT.

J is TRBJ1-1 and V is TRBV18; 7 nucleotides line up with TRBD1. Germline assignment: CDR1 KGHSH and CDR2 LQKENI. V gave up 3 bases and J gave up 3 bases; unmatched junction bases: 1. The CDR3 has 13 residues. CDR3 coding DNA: TGTGCCAGCTCACCCGGACAGGACACTGAAGCTTTCTTT. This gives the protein CASSPGQDTEAFF. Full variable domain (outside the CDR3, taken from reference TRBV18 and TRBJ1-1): NAGVMQNPRHLVRRRGQEARLRCSPMKGHSHVYWYRQLPEEGLKFMVYLQKENIIDESGMPKERFSAEFPKEGPSILRIQQVVRGDSAAYFCASSPGQDTEAFFGQGTRLTVV.

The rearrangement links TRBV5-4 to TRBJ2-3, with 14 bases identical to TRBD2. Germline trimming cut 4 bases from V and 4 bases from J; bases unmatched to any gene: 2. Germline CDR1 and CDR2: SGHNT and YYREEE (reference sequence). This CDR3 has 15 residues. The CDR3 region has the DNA TGTGCCAGCAGCGGGGGACTAGCGGGGGCAGATACGCAGTATTTT. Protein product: CASSGGLAGADTQYF.

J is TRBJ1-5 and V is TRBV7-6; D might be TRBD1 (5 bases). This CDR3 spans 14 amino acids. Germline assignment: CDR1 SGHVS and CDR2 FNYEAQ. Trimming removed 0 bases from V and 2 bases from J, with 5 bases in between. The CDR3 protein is CASSLAGGNQPQHF. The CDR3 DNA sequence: TGTGCCAGCAGCTTAGCAGGGGGCAATCAGCCCCAGCATTTT.

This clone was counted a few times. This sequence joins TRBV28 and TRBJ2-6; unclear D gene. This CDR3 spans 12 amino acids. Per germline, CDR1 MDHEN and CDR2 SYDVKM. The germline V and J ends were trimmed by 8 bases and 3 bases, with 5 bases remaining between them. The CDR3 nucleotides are TGTGCCAGCGGCGGTGGGGCCAACGTCCTGACTTTC. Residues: CASGGGANVLTF.

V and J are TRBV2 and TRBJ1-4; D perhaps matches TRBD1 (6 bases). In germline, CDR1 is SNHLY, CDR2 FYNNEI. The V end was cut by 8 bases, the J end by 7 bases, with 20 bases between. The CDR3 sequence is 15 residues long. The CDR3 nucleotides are TGTGCCAGCTCAGGCGGGGGCCTCCTGGGTGAAAAACTGTTTTTT. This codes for CASSGGGLLGEKLFF.

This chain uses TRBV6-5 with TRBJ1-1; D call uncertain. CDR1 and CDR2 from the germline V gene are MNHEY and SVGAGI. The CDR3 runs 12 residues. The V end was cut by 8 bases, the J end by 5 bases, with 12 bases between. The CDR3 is CASGGRGTEAFF. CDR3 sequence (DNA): TGTGCCAGCGGAGGTCGCGGGACTGAAGCTTTCTTT.